A selection of T cell receptor beta chains follows, all from one sample in a study of T cells expressing NK-cell markers. Reanalyzing the 5' RACE reads, TCRdb keeps one entry per CDR3 protein, without DNA. The listing contains about 460,000 distinct CDR3 sequences. The sequencing input was blood T cells: a sorted CD56 or NKG2C T cell subset, CD4+ or CD8+ T cells, or bulk PBMC T cells (not recorded which). The receptors were sampled from a woman aged 45 to 65 in good health. The CDR3 runs from the conserved cysteine through the conserved F or W. Fields, in order: V gene, J gene, CDR3 protein.

v_gene: TRBV6-2/TRBV6-3; j_gene: TRBJ1-6; CDR3aa: CASRVGTADNSPLHF
v_gene: TRBV12-3/TRBV12-4; j_gene: TRBJ2-3; CDR3aa: CASSPGSKRDTQYF
v_gene: TRBV5-1; j_gene: TRBJ1-1; CDR3aa: CASSLARQTEAFF
v_gene: TRBV5-1; j_gene: TRBJ2-1; CDR3aa: CASSSGTSGAYSYNEQFF
v_gene: TRBV12-3/TRBV12-4; j_gene: TRBJ2-1; CDR3aa: CASSLRGLDEQFF
v_gene: TRBV5-1; j_gene: TRBJ2-3; CDR3aa: CASSPMRGSGDTQYF
v_gene: TRBV3-1; j_gene: TRBJ1-1; CDR3aa: CASSDRGVGGEAFF
v_gene: TRBV12-3/TRBV12-4; j_gene: TRBJ2-5; CDR3aa: CASIGDSQETQYF
v_gene: TRBV7-2; j_gene: TRBJ1-2; CDR3aa: CASSLVGGGGSYGYTF
v_gene: TRBV6-2/TRBV6-3; j_gene: TRBJ2-5; CDR3aa: CASSLFDRPQETQYF
v_gene: TRBV3-1; j_gene: TRBJ2-1; CDR3aa: CASRRNRGRAYNEQFF
v_gene: TRBV6-1; j_gene: TRBJ2-1; CDR3aa: CASKAGTNYNEQFF
v_gene: TRBV7-9; j_gene: TRBJ2-3; CDR3aa: CASSRRLKTSGRNPGTDTQYF
v_gene: TRBV18; j_gene: TRBJ2-3; CDR3aa: CASSPRQTTDTQYF
v_gene: TRBV4-1; j_gene: TRBJ2-5; CDR3aa: CASSRDGPGGGGETQYF